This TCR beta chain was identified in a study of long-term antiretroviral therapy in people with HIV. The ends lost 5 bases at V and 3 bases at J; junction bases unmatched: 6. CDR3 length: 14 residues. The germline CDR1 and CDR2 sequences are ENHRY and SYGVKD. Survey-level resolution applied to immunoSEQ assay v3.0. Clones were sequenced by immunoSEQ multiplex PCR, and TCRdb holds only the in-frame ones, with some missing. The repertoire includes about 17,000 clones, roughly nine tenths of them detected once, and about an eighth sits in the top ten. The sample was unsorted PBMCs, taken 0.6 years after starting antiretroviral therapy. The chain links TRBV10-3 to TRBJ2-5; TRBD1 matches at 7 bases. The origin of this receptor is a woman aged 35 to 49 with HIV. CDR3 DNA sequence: TGTGCCATCAGTACCTCTACAGGGGAAGAGACCCAGTACTTC. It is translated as CAISTSTGEETQYF.